These 32 T cell receptor beta chains share one sample of origin, sequenced in a study of a mutant IDH1 vaccine in newly diagnosed glioma. These receptors have no identified antigens. The assay was immunoSEQ multiplex PCR, and TCRdb's table has in-frame clones only and misses some. The sample has 25,000 to 35,000 clones, 90% seen once. The sample's time point: week 11, during vaccination. A single vaccine dose contained 300 ug of mutant IDH1 20-mer peptide, and topical imiquimod was used with it. The starting material was PBMCs, obtained from a glioma patient whose treatment included an IDH1 peptide vaccine. Receptor source: a man aged 18 to 30 with glioma.

The chain employs TRBV9 and TRBJ2-5, with 8 bases lining up with TRBD2. Per germline, CDR1 SGDLS and CDR2 YYNGEE. The CDR3 is 16 amino acids. V was clipped by 6 bases and J by 0 bases; unmatched bases: 10. Here the CDR3 reads CASTRGASGHQETQYF. The CDR3 bases are TGTGCCAGCACCCGAGGGGCTAGCGGGCACCAAGAGACCCAGTACTTC.

The chain joins TRBV7-2 to TRBJ2-7; D gene uncertain. Germline assignment: CDR1 SGHTA and CDR2 FQGNSA. Trimming left V 6 bases short and J 6 bases short, with 15 bases between. This CDR3 has 13 amino acids. CDR3 residues: CASRESWAAEQYF. In nucleotides, the CDR3 is TGTGCCAGCAGGGAAAGCTGGGCGGCCGAGCAGTACTTC.

V usage is TRBV29-1 and J usage is TRBJ2-5; D is ambiguous. Trimming removed 4 bases at V and 1 base at J, with 7 bases between. The CDR3 runs 12 residues. Germline V lookup: CDR1 SQVTM, CDR2 ANQGSEA. CDR3 in amino acids: CSVARGQETQYF. The DNA of the CDR3 is TGCAGCGTTGCCCGTGGCCAAGAGACCCAGTACTTC. Looking up the rest from reference TRBV29-1 and TRBJ2-5 gives the full variable domain: SAVISQKPSRDICQRGTSLTIQCQVDSQVTMMFWYRQQPGQSLTLIATANQGSEATYESGFVIDKFPISRPNLTFSTLTVSNMSPEDSSIYLCSVARGQETQYFGPGTRLLVL.

J is TRBJ2-2 and V is TRBV7-2; the D call may be TRBD1 or TRBD2 (7 bases each). Germline CDR1 is SGHTA and CDR2 is FQGNSA. The CDR3 loop spans 17 amino acids. V lost 1 base to trimming and J lost 5 bases, with 17 bases between them. CDR3: CASSLVSWQGGTGELFF. The CDR3 region has the DNA TGTGCCAGCAGCTTAGTTTCCTGGCAGGGGGGGACCGGGGAGCTGTTTTTT.

The chain uses TRBV28 and TRBJ1-2; D gene uncertain. V was cut by 3 bases and J by 0 bases, with 11 bases left in between. This CDR3 has 15 residues. Germline loops: CDR1 MDHEN, CDR2 SYDVKM. CDR3 DNA: TGTGCCAGCAGTTTTTTTTCCGGCCCTAACTATGGCTACACCTTC. This encodes CASSFFSGPNYGYTF.

The rearrangement links TRBV4-2 to TRBJ2-7, with 7 bases aligning to TRBD2. The V gene end was trimmed by 0 bases and the J gene end by 0 bases; junction bases not matched to a gene: 5. The CDR3 loop spans 16 amino acids. CDR1 LGHNA and CDR2 YNFKEQ come from the germline V gene. The CDR3 nucleotides read TGTGCCAGCAGCCAAGATGGGGCGGGAGCCTCCTACGAGCAGTACTTC. Translation gives CASSQDGAGASYEQYF.

This rearrangement joins TRBV27 to TRBJ1-5; no clear D gene. CDR1 is MNHEY, CDR2 SMNVEV, per germline (reference sequence). Trimming removed 4 bases at V and 3 bases at J, with 10 bases between. This CDR3 contains 14 residues. CDR3 DNA sequence: TGTGCCAGCAGTTACCTCAAGACCAATCAGCCCCAGCATTTT. Translating gives CASSYLKTNQPQHF.

This chain links TRBV5-5 with TRBJ1-1; possible D gene TRBD1, 5 bases. Deletions cut 0 bases from V and 6 bases from J, with 12 bases between. Germline V CDR1 and CDR2: SGHKS, YYEKEE (reference sequence). The CDR3 spans 14 residues. In nucleotides, the CDR3 is TGTGCCAGCAGCTTGGCTCGGGGGTTGGCTGAAGCTTTCTTT. Amino acids: CASSLARGLAEAFF.

In DNA form, the CDR3 reads TGCGCCAGCAGCCAAGATCACGACTCCACCTACGAGCAGTACTTC. This sequence encodes CASSQDHDSTYEQYF. The chain has TRBV4-3 and TRBJ2-7, with unresolved D. Between the trimmed V and J ends, which lost 0 bases and 2 bases, there was a span of 11 bases. The CDR3 has 15 residues. Looked up from germline, CDR1 is LGHNA and CDR2 is YSLEER.

The chain recombines TRBV9 with TRBJ2-7; the D call may be TRBD1 or TRBD2 (5 bases each). Deletions cut 3 bases from V and 3 bases from J, with 19 bases between. The CDR3 has 16 residues. Germline assignment: CDR1 SGDLS and CDR2 YYNGEE. The CDR3 bases are TGTGCCAGCAGCGGCAGCCCGGGACGGAACCTCTACGAGCAGTACTTC. Amino acids: CASSGSPGRNLYEQYF.

The chain combines TRBV5-5 with TRBJ1-2; the match to TRBD1 covers 9 bases. Germline V gives CDR1 SGHKS, CDR2 YYEKEE (reference sequence). Losses at the gene ends were 2 bases for V and 3 bases for J; bases not matched to a gene: 8. The CDR3 extends over 16 amino acids. The CDR3 protein is CASSFRPGQGDYGYTF. In nucleotides, the CDR3 is TGTGCCAGCAGCTTCCGACCGGGACAGGGCGACTATGGCTACACCTTC.

This clone was detected once. The chain carries TRBV4-1 and TRBJ1-5; D might be TRBD1 (6 bases). This CDR3 comprises 13 residues. The germline V gene has CDR1 MGHRA and CDR2 YSYEKL. Trimming pared 4 bases from V and 3 bases from J, leaving 7 bases between. The CDR3 protein is CASSRDNNQPQHF. The CDR3 coding sequence is TGCGCCAGCAGCCGGGACAACAATCAGCCCCAGCATTTT.

This clone was seen a handful of times. The CDR3 here is CASSLDGLYGYTF. The CDR3 DNA follows: TGCGCCAGCAGCTTGGACGGATTATATGGCTACACCTTC. V is TRBV5-1 and J is TRBJ1-2; D not certain. Trimming took off 0 bases at V and 5 bases at J, with 8 bases between the two ends. The CDR3 is 13 residues long. Germline V CDR1 and CDR2: SGHRS, YFSETQ.

About this clone: The germline gene is not matched at one end of the junction; a read error may be the cause. The genes are TRBV7-7 and TRBJ2-5, with D possibly TRBD2 on 6 matching bases. CDR1 SSHAT and CDR2 FNYEAQ come from the germline V gene (reference sequence). This CDR3 has 16 residues. The CDR3 DNA sequence: TGTGCTAGCAGCTTAGCGGTGGGCAACTACCAAGAGACCCAGTACTTC. Its translation: CASSLAVGNYQETQYF.

This chain links TRBV19 with TRBJ1-5; 7 bases agree with TRBD1. This CDR3 has 13 residues. The germline V gene has CDR1 LNHDA and CDR2 SQIVND (reference sequence). V shed 5 bases and J 4 bases; nucleotides not matched to a gene: 2. The CDR3 region is CASSPGGNQPQHF. The DNA for the CDR3 is TGTGCCAGTAGTCCAGGGGGAAATCAGCCCCAGCATTTT. The full variable domain, its missing parts supplied by reference TRBV19 and TRBJ1-5, is DGGITQSPKYLFRKEGQNVTLSCEQNLNHDAMYWYRQDPGQGLRLIYYSQIVNDFQKGDIAEGYSVSREKKESFPLTVTSAQKNPTAFYLCASSPGGNQPQHFGDGTRLSIL.

This clone appeared a single time. In the same sample, other DNA sequences code for this CDR3. The chain links TRBV4-3 to TRBJ2-6, with a weak D call TRBD2 (6 bases). CDR1 is LGHNA, CDR2 YSLEER, per germline. V was shortened by 0 bases and J by 0 bases, with 6 bases between the two germline ends. The CDR3 is made up of 16 amino acids. DNA of the CDR3: TGCGCCAGCAGCCAAGAGGGGGGCTCTGGGGCCAACGTCCTGACTTTC. It codes for CASSQEGGSGANVLTF.

The chain couples TRBV4-1 to TRBJ2-2, with D unclear. CDR1 MGHRA and CDR2 YSYEKL come from the germline V gene. Trimming cost V 1 base and J 3 bases, with 18 bases left between them. This CDR3 is 18 amino acids long. Here the CDR3 reads CASSQAPASSPDTGELFF. DNA of the CDR3: TGCGCCAGCAGCCAAGCCCCCGCCAGCAGTCCGGACACCGGGGAGCTGTTTTTT.

Comments on this clone: A junction boundary mismatches the germline segment, possibly from a read error. V usage is TRBV2 and J usage is TRBJ2-2; D unclear. CDR3 length: 13 amino acids. Germline CDR1 and CDR2: SNHLY and FYNNEI. In DNA form, the CDR3 reads TGTGCCAGCATTAGAGCGAATACCGGGGAGCTGTTTTTT. Its translation: CASIRANTGELFF.

The chain combines TRBV5-4 with TRBJ1-1, with D possibly being TRBD1 (5 bases). From germline, CDR1 is SGHNT and CDR2 YYREEE (reference sequence). Trimming stripped 0 bases from V and 7 bases from J, with 16 bases between. The CDR3 totals 15 residues. The CDR3 nucleotides read TGTGCCAGCAGCTTGGGGGCAGGGTTGCAAAATGAAGCTTTCTTT. Amino acid sequence: CASSLGAGLQNEAFF.

This rearrangement joins TRBV5-4 to TRBJ2-7; 7 bases are a match to TRBD1. V lost 3 bases, J lost 0 bases, and 9 bases stayed unmatched. Germline V lookup: CDR1 SGHNT, CDR2 YYREEE (reference sequence). This CDR3 is built from 16 residues. CDR3 in amino acids: CASSSRGSSSSYEQYF. The CDR3 coding sequence is TGTGCCAGCAGCTCCAGGGGGTCCTCAAGCTCCTACGAGCAGTACTTC.

DNA for the CDR3: TGCAGCGTTGTTGGAGGAGACTACTCCTACGAGCAGTACTTC. Protein sequence: CSVVGGDYSYEQYF. This chain joins TRBV29-1 and TRBJ2-7; perhaps TRBD2 as D (5 bases). This CDR3 has 14 amino acids. Trimming shortened V by 4 bases and J by 0 bases, and 13 bases separated the two germline ends. CDR1 is SQVTM and CDR2 is ANQGSEA in the germline V gene.

A word on this clone: One end of the junction is discordant with germline, which a read error may explain. The rearrangement joins TRBV7-2 to TRBJ2-3; a possible D gene is TRBD2 (6 bases). There are 14 residues in the CDR3. The V gene's germline CDR1 is SGHTA and CDR2 FQGNSA. DNA for the CDR3: TGTGCCAGCAGCCTAGCGCCTAGCACAGATACGCAGTATTTT. This gives the protein CASSLAPSTDTQYF.

In DNA form, the CDR3 reads TGTGCCACAGGGGCGAACACCGGGGAGCTGTTTTTT. Translation: CATGANTGELFF. This chain links TRBV30 with TRBJ2-2, with 7 bases fitting TRBD1. The CDR3 spans 12 residues. The V segment lost 8 bases and the J segment 0 bases; nucleotides outside the gene matches: 0. Germline V CDR1 and CDR2: GTSNPN, SVGIG (reference sequence).

This clone has only one observation. The genes are TRBV19 and TRBJ1-2, with unresolved D. Trimming left V 1 base short and J 3 bases short, with 9 bases between. In germline, CDR1 is LNHDA, CDR2 SQIVND (reference sequence). The CDR3 runs 14 residues. The CDR3 spells CASSIVRTDYGYTF. Written as DNA, the CDR3 is TGTGCCAGTAGTATAGTTCGGACGGACTATGGCTACACCTTC.

The chain has TRBV7-3 and TRBJ2-5; D unresolved. Germline V gene lookup returns CDR1 SGHTA and CDR2 FQGTGA. V was cut by 4 bases and J by 5 bases, with 17 bases left in between. The CDR3 totals 15 residues. DNA for the CDR3: TGTGCCAGCAGCTCCACTCCGGGTCCTTGGGAGACCCAGTACTTC. Translated: CASSSTPGPWETQYF.

The V and J genes are TRBV27 and TRBJ1-1; D call uncertain. V lost 4 bases, J lost 0 bases, and 9 bases lay in between. This CDR3 comprises 14 residues. Germline CDR1 and CDR2: MNHEY and SMNVEV (reference sequence). The DNA of the CDR3 is TGTGCCAGCAGTTGGTCACACCTGAACACTGAAGCTTTCTTT. Its protein is CASSWSHLNTEAFF.

The rearrangement joins TRBV7-9 to TRBJ1-5, with D unresolved. Germline CDR1 is SEHNR and CDR2 is FQNEAQ (reference sequence). V dropped 4 bases and J dropped 5 bases, with 9 bases sitting between them. The CDR3 loop spans 13 amino acids. In DNA form, the CDR3 reads TGTGCCAGCAGCTCCGAAGGATATCAGCCCCAGCATTTT. Encoded protein: CASSSEGYQPQHF.

The J gene is TRBJ2-3, the V gene TRBV9, with 8 bases identical to TRBD2. V lost 0 bases to trimming and J lost 4 bases; unmatched junction nucleotides: 4. Per germline, CDR1 SGDLS and CDR2 YYNGEE. The CDR3 runs 15 residues. The CDR3 sequence is CASSVGAGVADTQYF. CDR3 nucleotides: TGTGCCAGCAGCGTAGGAGCGGGAGTTGCAGATACGCAGTATTTT.

The table lists this clone with a few counts. The V and J genes are TRBV30 and TRBJ1-4; 9 bases map to TRBD1. The germline gives CDR1 GTSNPN, CDR2 SVGIG (reference sequence). The CDR3 has 12 amino acids. Unmatched junction bases numbered 2, after V lost 5 bases and J lost 7 bases. In DNA, the CDR3 is TGTGCCTGGGGGACAGGGCCTGAAAAACTGTTTTTT. The encoded protein is CAWGTGPEKLFF. Using reference TRBV30 and TRBJ1-4 for the parts outside the CDR3, the full variable domain is SQTIHQWPATLVQPVGSPLSLECTVEGTSNPNLYWYRQAAGRGLQLLFYSVGIGQISSEVPQNLSASRPQDRQFILSSKKLLLSDSGFYLCAWGTGPEKLFFGSGTQLSVL.

V and J are TRBV6-5 and TRBJ1-1; a weak D match, TRBD1 (6 bases). V lost 8 bases and J lost 1, with 17 bases in between. The CDR3 is 15 residues long. The germline CDR1 and CDR2 sequences are MNHEY and SVGAGI. The CDR3 region is CASLPTSGANTEAFF. CDR3 coding DNA: TGTGCCAGCCTACCCACTTCGGGGGCGAACACTGAAGCTTTCTTT.

The rearrangement links TRBV7-8 to TRBJ2-1; 8 bases line up with TRBD2. The CDR3 sequence is 16 residues long. J was trimmed by 5 bases and V by 4 bases; bases with no gene match: 10. CDR1 is SGHVS, CDR2 FQNEAQ, per germline. The CDR3 reads CASSSLAGTMHNEQFF. The CDR3 DNA follows: TGTGCCAGCAGCTCCTTAGCGGGGACCATGCACAATGAGCAGTTCTTC.

V is TRBV9 and J is TRBJ2-5, with D tentatively TRBD2 (8 bases). The ends were cut back, 3 bases at V and 4 bases at J, with 16 bases in the middle. Germline V gene sequence: CDR1 SGDLS, CDR2 YYNGEE. The CDR3 spans 15 residues. CDR3 residues: CASSAGGLVRETQYF. The CDR3 coding sequence is TGTGCCAGCAGCGCAGGGGGACTAGTGAGAGAGACCCAGTACTTC.